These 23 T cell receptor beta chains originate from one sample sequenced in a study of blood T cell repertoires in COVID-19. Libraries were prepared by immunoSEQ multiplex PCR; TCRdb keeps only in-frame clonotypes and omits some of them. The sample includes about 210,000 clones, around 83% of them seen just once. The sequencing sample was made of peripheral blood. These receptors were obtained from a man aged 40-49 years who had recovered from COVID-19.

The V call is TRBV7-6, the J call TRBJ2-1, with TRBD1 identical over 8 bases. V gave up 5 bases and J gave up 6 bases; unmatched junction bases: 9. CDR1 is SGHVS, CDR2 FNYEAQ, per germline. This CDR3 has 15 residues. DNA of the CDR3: TGTGCCAGCAGCCGGACAGGGTCTCGTGGCAATGAGCAGTTCTTC. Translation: CASSRTGSRGNEQFF.

CDR3 amino acids: CASSSSSGRVPEQFF. DNA for the CDR3: TGTGCCAGCAGCTCGTCTAGCGGGAGAGTTCCTGAGCAGTTCTTC. V gene TRBV7-2 combines with J gene TRBJ2-1; 10 nucleotides line up with TRBD2. Germline V lookup: CDR1 SGHTA, CDR2 FQGNSA. V lost 4 bases, J lost 9 bases, and 9 bases stayed unmatched. This CDR3 is 15 amino acids long.

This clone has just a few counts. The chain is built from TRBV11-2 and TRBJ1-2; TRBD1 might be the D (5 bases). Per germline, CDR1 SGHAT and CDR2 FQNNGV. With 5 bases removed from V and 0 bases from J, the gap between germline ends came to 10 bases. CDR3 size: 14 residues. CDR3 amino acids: CASSLQTANYGYTF. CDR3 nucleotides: TGTGCCAGCAGCCTCCAGACAGCTAACTATGGCTACACCTTC.

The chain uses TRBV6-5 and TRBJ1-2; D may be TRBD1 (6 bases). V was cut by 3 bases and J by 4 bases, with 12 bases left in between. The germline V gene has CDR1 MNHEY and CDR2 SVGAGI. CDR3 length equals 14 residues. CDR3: CASSYSGESYGYTF. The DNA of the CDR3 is TGTGCCAGCAGTTATTCAGGGGAATCCTATGGCTACACCTTC.

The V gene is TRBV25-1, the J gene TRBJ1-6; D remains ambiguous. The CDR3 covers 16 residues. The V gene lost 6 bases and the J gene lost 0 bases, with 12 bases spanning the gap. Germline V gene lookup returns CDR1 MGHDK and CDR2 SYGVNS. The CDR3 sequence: CASSSSRSSYNSPLHF. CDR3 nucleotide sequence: TGTGCCAGCAGCTCAAGTAGAAGCTCCTATAATTCACCCCTCCACTTT.

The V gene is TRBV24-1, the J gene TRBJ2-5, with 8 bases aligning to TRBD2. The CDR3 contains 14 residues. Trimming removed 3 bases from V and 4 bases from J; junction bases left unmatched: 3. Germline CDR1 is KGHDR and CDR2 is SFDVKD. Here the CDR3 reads CATSDGTSLETQYF. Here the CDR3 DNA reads TGTGCCACCAGTGATGGGACTAGTTTAGAGACCCAGTACTTC.

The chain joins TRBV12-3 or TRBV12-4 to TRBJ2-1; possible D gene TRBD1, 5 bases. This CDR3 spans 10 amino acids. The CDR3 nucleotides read TGTGCAGTAGCAGGGCGGGAGCAGTTCTTC. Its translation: CAVAGREQFF.

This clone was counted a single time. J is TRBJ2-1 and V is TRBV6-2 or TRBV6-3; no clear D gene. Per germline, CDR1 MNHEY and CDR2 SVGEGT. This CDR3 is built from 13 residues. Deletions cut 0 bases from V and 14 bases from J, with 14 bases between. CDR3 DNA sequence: TGTGCCAGCAGTTACTCGAAACCCTCAGAGGAGTTCTTC. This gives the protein CASSYSKPSEEFF.

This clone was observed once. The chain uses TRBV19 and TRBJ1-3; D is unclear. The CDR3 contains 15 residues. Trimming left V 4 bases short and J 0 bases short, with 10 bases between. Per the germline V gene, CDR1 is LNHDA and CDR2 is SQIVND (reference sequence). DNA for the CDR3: TGTGCCAGTAGTACGAGGGATCCCTCTGGAAACACCATATATTTT. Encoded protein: CASSTRDPSGNTIYF.

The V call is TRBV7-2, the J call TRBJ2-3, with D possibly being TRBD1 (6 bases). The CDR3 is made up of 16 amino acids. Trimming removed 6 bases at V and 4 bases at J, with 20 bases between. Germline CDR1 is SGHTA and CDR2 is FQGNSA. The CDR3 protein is CASRLQVGRGADTQYF. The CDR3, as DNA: TGTGCCAGCAGGCTTCAGGTTGGCAGGGGTGCAGATACGCAGTATTTT.

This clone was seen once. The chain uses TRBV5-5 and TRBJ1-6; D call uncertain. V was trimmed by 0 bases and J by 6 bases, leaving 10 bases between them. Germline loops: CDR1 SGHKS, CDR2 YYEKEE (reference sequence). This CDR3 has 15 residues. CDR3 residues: CASSLAGNRNSPLHF. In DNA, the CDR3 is TGTGCCAGCAGCTTGGCCGGGAACCGTAATTCACCCCTCCACTTT. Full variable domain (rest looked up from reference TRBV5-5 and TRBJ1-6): DAGVTQSPTHLIKTRGQQVTLRCSPISGHKSVSWYQQVLGQGPQFIFQYYEKEERGRGNFPDRFSARQFPNYSSELNVNALLLGDSALYLCASSLAGNRNSPLHFGNGTRLTVT.

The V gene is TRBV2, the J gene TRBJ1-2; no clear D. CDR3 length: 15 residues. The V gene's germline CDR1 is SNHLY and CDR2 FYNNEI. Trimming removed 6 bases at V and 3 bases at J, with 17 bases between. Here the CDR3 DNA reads TGTGCCAGCAGCCTAATCACGAACCGGGACTATGGCTACACCTTC. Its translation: CASSLITNRDYGYTF. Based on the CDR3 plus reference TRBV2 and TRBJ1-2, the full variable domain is EPEVTQTPSHQVTQMGQEVILRCVPISNHLYFYWYRQILGQKVEFLVSFYNNEISEKSEIFDDQFSVERPDGSNFTLKIRSTKLEDSAMYFCASSLITNRDYGYTFGSGTRLTVV.

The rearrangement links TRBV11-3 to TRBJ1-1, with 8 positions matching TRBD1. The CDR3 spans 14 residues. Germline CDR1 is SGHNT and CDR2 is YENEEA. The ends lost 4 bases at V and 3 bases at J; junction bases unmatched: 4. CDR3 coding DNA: TGTGCCAGCAGCTCAGGGGGCGCGGACACTGAAGCTTTCTTT. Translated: CASSSGGADTEAFF.

The chain's CDR3 is CASSLVGASGSRSSTDTQYF. In DNA form, the CDR3 reads TGTGCCAGCAGCTTAGTTGGGGCTAGCGGGAGTCGGTCGTCCACAGATACGCAGTATTTT. The rearrangement links TRBV7-6 to TRBJ2-3; TRBD2 matches at 10 bases. The CDR3 is made up of 20 amino acids. Trimming removed 1 base from V and 2 bases from J; junction bases left unmatched: 15. Germline V gives CDR1 SGHVS, CDR2 FNYEAQ. The whole variable domain, remainder taken from reference TRBV7-6 and TRBJ2-3, is GAGVSQSPRYKVTKRGQDVALRCDPISGHVSLYWYRQALGQGPEFLTYFNYEAQQDKSGLPNDRFSAERPEGSISTLTIQRTEQRDSAMYRCASSLVGASGSRSSTDTQYFGPGTRLTVL.

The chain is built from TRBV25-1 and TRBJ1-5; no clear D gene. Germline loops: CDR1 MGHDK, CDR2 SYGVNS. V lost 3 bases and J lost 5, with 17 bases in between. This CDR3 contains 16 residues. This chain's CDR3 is CASSEGSGLVHQPQHF. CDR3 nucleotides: TGTGCCAGCAGTGAGGGAAGCGGGCTGGTACATCAGCCCCAGCATTTT.

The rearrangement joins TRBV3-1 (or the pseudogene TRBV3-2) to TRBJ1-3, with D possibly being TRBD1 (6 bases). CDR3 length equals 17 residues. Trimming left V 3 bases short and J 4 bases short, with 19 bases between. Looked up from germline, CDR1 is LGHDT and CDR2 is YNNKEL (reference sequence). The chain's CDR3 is CASSQELNRASGNTIYF. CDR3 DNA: TGTGCCAGCAGCCAGGAGCTAAACAGGGCTTCCGGAAACACCATATATTTT.

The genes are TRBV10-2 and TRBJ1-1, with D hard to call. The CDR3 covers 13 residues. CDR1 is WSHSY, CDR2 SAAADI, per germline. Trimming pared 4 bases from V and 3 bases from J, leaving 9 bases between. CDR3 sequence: CASSVGGDTEAFF. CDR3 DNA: TGCGCCAGCAGTGTAGGCGGAGACACTGAAGCTTTCTTT.

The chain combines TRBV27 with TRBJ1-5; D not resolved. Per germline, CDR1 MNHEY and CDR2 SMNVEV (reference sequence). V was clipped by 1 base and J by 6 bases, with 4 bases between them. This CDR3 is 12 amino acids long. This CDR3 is CASSLFGQPQHF. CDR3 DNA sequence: TGTGCCAGCAGTTTATTCGGTCAGCCCCAGCATTTT.

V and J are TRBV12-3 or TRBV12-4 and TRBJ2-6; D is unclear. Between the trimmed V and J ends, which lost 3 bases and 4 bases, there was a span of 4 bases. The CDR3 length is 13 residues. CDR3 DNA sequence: TGTGCCAGCAGTTTCTCCGGGGCCAACGTCCTGACTTTC. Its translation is CASSFSGANVLTF.

CDR3 protein: CASSLRHSNEQYF. In DNA, the CDR3 is TGCGCCAGCAGCTTGCGTCACTCTAACGAGCAGTACTTC. V and J are TRBV5-1 and TRBJ2-7; D ambiguous. Germline loops: CDR1 SGHRS, CDR2 YFSETQ. The V end was cut by 1 base, the J end by 5 bases, with 10 bases between. The CDR3 is 13 residues long.

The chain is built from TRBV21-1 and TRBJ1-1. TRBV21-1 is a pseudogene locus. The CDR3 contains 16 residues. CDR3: CASSTEPRGGTTEAFF. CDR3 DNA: TGTGCCAGCAGCACTGAACCCCGTGGGGGGACCACTGAAGCTTTCTTT.

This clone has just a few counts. CDR3: CASSFRGVDNEQFF. DNA for the CDR3: TGTGCCAGCAGCTTTCGGGGGGTGGACAATGAGCAGTTCTTC. V and J are TRBV11-2 and TRBJ2-1, with TRBD2 identical over 7 bases. This CDR3 region has 14 residues. Germline lookup yields CDR1 SGHAT and CDR2 FQNNGV. The V segment lost 3 bases and the J segment 5 bases; nucleotides outside the gene matches: 4.

CDR3 DNA: TGTGCCAGCAGCGGAATTAAAGGGGTCCCGAGACAAAAACTGTTTTTT. Protein sequence: CASSGIKGVPRQKLFF. The chain combines TRBV11-2 with TRBJ1-4, with a possible D match to TRBD1 (5 bases). With 5 bases removed from V and 9 bases from J, the gap between germline ends came to 22 bases. Germline CDR1 is SGHAT and CDR2 is FQNNGV. The CDR3 has 16 residues.